Listed below are T cell receptor beta chains from one sample, sequenced in a study of T cell repertoires in cytomegalovirus infection. TCRdb reanalysed the reads using MiXCR and keeps one entry per CDR3 protein. This sample has roughly 240,000 distinct CDR3 sequences, with approximately 7% found just once. The sample was PBMCs. The receptors come from a human donor in good health (CMV status not recorded). Some clones in this sample may be carry-over from other donors' samples. CDR3s leave out the opening cysteine and the closing phenylalanine or tryptophan.

v_gene	j_gene	CDR3aa
TRBV10-2	TRBJ1-1	ASSDLNRVTEAF
TRBV7-2	TRBJ2-5	ASSLVQRGQETQY
TRBV7-6	TRBJ2-2	ASSLAGGTNTGELF
TRBV7-2	TRBJ2-3	ASSPRTSGYTQY
TRBV7-3	TRBJ1-2	ASSLTGVGGDYGYT
TRBV2	TRBJ2-7	ASSDSRDRDTYEQY
TRBV7-2	TRBJ1-1	ASSLGLTPNTEAF
TRBV7-8	TRBJ1-4	ASSTNRGEGEKLF
TRBV29-1	TRBJ1-2	SVARGGNYGYT
TRBV6-2/TRBV6-3	TRBJ1-5	ASKRDSGTQPQH
TRBV29-1	TRBJ2-7	SVDPTGSEQY
TRBV4-3	TRBJ2-2	ASSPHASVFTNTGELF
TRBV12-5	TRBJ1-2	ASGLGDVRTQVYT
TRBV6-5	TRBJ1-1	ASSSGQGAQRNTEAF
TRBV7-4	TRBJ2-5	ASSLVGALETQY
TRBV14	TRBJ2-6	ASSQESSGANVLT
TRBV20-1	TRBJ2-5	SARGQGQETQY
TRBV7-2	TRBJ2-5	ASRRTSGGGSETQY
TRBV5-1	TRBJ1-5	ASSFEGSQPQH
TRBV20-1	TRBJ1-1	SARAGANTEAF
TRBV29-1	TRBJ2-7	SGTGSSYEQY
TRBV24-1	TRBJ2-1	ATGDRVRNEQF
TRBV30	TRBJ2-3	AWSFGLLADTQY
TRBV28	TRBJ1-2	ASIPQGWDYGYT
TRBV7-2	TRBJ1-5	ASGTGGQQPQH
TRBV25-1	TRBJ2-5	ASSLQKSGGETQY
TRBV10-2	TRBJ1-1	ASRGQGMATEAF
TRBV7-2	TRBJ1-1	ASSLDRGKAF
TRBV20-1	TRBJ2-5	SAPSGREETQY
TRBV20-1	TRBJ1-2	SATLRREFYGYT
TRBV7-2	TRBJ2-1	ASRPGTEKYNEQF
TRBV7-2	TRBJ2-5	ASSLGLQYQETQY
TRBV20-1	TRBJ1-5	SADRQGASNQPQH
TRBV10-3	TRBJ1-1	AISDAWGTEAF
TRBV20-1	TRBJ2-7	SASSGATTYEQY
TRBV11-2	TRBJ2-7	ASSLDWADYEQY
TRBV7-2	TRBJ2-5	ASSFGRRYQETQY
TRBV4-1	TRBJ1-2	ASSQDGGGLIHGYT
TRBV7-2	TRBJ2-5	ASSSGQLQTETQY
TRBV7-8	TRBJ2-2	ASSRDRGNLVGELF
TRBV7-9	TRBJ1-2	ASSLQLETNYGYT
TRBV7-2	TRBJ1-1	ASSLLTWGAF
TRBV11-3	TRBJ1-1	ASSSGRLGEAF
TRBV7-9	TRBJ1-1	ASVGPGWTEAF
TRBV5-5	TRBJ2-7	ASSPDPGVNYEQY
TRBV7-2	TRBJ1-1	ASSLGSLNTEAF
TRBV28	TRBJ1-4	ASRPEGTNEKLF